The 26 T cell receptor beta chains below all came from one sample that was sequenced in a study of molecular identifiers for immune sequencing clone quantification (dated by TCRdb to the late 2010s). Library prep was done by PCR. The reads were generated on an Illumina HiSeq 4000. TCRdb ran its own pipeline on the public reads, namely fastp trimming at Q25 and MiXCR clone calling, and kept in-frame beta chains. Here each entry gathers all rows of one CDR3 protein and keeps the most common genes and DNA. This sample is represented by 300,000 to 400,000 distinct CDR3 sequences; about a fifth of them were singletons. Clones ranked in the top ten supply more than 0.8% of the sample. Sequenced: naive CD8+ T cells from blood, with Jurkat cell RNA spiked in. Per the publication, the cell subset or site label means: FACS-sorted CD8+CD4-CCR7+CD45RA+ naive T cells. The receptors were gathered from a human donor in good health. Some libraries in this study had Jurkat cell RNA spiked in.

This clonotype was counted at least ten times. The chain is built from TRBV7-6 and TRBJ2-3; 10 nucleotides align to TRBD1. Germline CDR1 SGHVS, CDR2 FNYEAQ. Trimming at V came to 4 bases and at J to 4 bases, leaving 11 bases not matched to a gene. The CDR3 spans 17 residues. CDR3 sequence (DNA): TGTGCCAGCAGCTACTCGGGACAGGGGTGGGTTGCAGATACGCAGTATTTT. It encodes CASSYSGQGWVADTQYF.

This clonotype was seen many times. This chain's CDR3 is CASGDSYTEAFF. The CDR3, as DNA: TGTGCCAGCGGTGACAGTTACACTGAAGCTTTCTTT. This chain uses TRBV6-2 or TRBV6-3 with TRBJ1-1; D is possibly TRBD1 (5 bases). The CDR3 sequence is 12 residues long. CDR1 MNHEY and CDR2 SVGEGT come from the germline V gene. V shed 8 bases and J shed 3 bases, with 10 bases lying between them.

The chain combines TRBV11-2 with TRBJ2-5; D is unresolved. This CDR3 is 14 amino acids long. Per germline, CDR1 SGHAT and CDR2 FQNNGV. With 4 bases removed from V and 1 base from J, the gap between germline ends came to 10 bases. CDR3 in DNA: TGTGCCAGCAGCTCGTACAGAATCCAAGAGACCCAGTACTTC. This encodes CASSSYRIQETQYF.

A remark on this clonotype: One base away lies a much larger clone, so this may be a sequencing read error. DNA for the CDR3: TGTGCCAGCAGCACAACCTTCACAGATAAGCAGTATTTT. Protein product: CASSTTFTDKQYF. V usage is TRBV12-3 or TRBV12-4 and J usage is TRBJ2-3; D gene ambiguous. This CDR3 contains 13 residues.

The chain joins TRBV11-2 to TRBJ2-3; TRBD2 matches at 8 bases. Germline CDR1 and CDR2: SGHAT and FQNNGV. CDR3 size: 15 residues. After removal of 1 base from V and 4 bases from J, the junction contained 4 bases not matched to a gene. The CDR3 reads CASSLGAGDADTQYF. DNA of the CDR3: TGTGCCAGCAGCTTAGGAGCGGGGGATGCAGATACGCAGTATTTT.

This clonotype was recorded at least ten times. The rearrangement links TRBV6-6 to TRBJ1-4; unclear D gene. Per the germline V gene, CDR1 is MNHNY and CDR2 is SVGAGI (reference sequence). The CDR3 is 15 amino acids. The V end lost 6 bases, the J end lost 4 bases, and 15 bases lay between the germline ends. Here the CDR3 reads CASRRREAYNEKLFF. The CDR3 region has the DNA TGTGCCAGCAGACGAAGGGAGGCGTATAATGAAAAACTGTTTTTT.

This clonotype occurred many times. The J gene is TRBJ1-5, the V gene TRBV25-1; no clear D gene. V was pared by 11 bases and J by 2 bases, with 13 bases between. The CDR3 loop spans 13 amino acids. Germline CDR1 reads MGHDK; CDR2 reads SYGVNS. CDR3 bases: TGTGCCTCGGCTGGGTTGGGCAATCAGCCCCAGCATTTT. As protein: CASAGLGNQPQHF.

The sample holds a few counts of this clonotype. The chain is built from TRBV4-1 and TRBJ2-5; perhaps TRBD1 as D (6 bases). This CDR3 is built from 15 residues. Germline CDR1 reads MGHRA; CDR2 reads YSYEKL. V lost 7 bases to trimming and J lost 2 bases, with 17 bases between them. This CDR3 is CASTRAVTGQETQYF. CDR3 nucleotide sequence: TGCGCCAGCACCAGGGCTGTTACAGGGCAAGAGACCCAGTACTTC.

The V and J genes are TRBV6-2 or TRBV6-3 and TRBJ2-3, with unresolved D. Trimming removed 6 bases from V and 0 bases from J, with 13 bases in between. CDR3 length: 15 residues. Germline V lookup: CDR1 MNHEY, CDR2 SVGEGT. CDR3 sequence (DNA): TGTGCCAGCAGCCCCCTCCTTGGGAGCACAGATACGCAGTATTTT. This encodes CASSPLLGSTDTQYF.

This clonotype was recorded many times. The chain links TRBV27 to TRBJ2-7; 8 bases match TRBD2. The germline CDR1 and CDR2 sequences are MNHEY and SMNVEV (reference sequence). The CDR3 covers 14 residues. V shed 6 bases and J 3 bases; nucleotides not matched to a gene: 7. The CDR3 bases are TGTGCCAGCAGCACCCGACTAGCGAGCTACGAGCAGTACTTC. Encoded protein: CASSTRLASYEQYF.

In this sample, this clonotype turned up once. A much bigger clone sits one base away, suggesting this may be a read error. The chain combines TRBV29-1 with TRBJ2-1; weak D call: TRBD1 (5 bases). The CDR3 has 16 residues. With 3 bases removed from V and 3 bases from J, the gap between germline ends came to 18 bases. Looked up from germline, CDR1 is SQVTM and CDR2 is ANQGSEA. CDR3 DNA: TGCAGCGTTGACGATCCTTCCAGGGCCGTCTACAATGAGCAGTTCTTC. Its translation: CSVDDPSRAVYNEQFF.

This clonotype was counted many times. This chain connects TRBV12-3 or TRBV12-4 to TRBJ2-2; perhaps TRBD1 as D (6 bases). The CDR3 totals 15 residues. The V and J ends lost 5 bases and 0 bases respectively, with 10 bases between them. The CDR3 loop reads CASSRTVANTGELFF. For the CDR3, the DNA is TGTGCCAGCAGTCGGACAGTCGCGAACACCGGGGAGCTGTTTTTT.

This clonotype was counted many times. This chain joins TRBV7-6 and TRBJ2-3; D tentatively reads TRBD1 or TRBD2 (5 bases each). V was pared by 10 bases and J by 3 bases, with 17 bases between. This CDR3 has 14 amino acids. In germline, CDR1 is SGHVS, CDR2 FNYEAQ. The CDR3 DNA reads TGTGCCACCCTCGCGAGGGACGGGACAGATACGCAGTATTTT. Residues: CATLARDGTDTQYF.

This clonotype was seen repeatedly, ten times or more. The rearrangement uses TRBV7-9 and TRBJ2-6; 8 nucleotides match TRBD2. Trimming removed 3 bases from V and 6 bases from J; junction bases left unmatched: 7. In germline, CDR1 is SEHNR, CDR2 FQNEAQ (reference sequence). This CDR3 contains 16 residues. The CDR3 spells CASSFTIAGSANVLTF. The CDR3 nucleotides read TGTGCCAGCAGCTTTACAATAGCGGGATCGGCCAACGTCCTGACTTTC.

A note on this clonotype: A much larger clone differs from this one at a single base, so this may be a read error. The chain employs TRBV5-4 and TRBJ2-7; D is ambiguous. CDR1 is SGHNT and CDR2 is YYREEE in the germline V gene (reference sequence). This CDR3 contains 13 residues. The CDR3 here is CASSQRTSYGQYF. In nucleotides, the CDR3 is TGTGCCAGCAGCCAACGAACATCCTACGGGCAGTACTTC.

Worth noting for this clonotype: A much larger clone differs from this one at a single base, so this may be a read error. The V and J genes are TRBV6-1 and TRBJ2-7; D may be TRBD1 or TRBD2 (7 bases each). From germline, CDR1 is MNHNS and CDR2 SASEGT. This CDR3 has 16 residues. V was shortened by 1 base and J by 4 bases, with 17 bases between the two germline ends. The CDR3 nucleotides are TGTGCCAGCAGTGAAGAACGGTCAGGGGGGGGATACGAGCAGTACTTC. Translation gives CASSEERSGGGYEQYF.

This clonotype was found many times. CDR3 in amino acids: CASSFPRTVSGNTIYF. Here the CDR3 DNA reads TGTGCCAGCAGCTTCCCGAGGACCGTCTCTGGAAACACCATATATTTT. The gene calls are TRBV7-9 and TRBJ1-3; D call uncertain. V was pared by 3 bases and J by 0 bases, with 12 bases between. The CDR3 is 16 amino acids. The germline gives CDR1 SEHNR, CDR2 FQNEAQ (reference sequence).

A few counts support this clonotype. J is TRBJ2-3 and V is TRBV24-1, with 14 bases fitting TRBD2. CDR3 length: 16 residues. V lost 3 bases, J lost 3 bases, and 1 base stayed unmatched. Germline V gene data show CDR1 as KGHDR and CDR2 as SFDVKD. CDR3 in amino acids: CATSDRLAGGTDTQYF. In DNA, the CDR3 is TGTGCCACCAGTGATCGACTAGCGGGAGGGACAGATACGCAGTATTTT.

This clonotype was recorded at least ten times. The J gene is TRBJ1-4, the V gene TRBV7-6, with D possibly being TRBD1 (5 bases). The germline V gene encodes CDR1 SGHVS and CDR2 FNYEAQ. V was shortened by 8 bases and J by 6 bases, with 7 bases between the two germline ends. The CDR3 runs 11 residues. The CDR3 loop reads CASRGDEKLFF. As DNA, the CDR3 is TGTGCCAGCCGAGGGGATGAAAAACTGTTTTTT.

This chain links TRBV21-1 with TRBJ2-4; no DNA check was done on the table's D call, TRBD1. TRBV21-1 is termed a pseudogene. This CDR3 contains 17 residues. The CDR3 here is CASSKDLGAVSKNIQYF. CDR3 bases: TGTGCCAGCAGCAAAGACCTTGGCGCCGTGTCCAAAAACATTCAGTACTTC.

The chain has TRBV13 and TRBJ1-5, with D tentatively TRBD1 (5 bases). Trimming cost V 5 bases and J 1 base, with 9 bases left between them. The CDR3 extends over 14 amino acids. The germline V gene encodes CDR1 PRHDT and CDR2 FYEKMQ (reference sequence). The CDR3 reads CASSADRSNQPQHF. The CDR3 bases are TGTGCCAGCAGCGCAGACAGAAGCAATCAGCCCCAGCATTTT.

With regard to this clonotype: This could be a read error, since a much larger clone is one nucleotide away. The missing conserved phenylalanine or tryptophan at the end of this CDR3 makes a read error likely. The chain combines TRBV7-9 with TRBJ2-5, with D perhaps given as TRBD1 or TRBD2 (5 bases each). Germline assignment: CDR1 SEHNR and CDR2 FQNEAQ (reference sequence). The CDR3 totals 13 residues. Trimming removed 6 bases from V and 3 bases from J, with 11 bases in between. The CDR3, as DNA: TGTGCCAGCAGTCCCCGGGACGAAGAGACCCAGTACCTC. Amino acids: CASSPRDEETQYL.

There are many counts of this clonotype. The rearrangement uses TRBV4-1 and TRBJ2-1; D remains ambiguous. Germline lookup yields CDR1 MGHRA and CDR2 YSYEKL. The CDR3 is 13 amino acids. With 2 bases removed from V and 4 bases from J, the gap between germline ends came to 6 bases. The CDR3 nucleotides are TGCGCCAGCAGCCAAAACAGATACAATGAGCAGTTCTTC. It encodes CASSQNRYNEQFF.

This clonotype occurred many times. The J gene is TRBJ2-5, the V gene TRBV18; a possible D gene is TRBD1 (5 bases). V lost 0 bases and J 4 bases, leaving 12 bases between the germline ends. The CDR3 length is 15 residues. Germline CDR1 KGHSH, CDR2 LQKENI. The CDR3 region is CASSPPRQGPETQYF. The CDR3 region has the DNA TGTGCCAGCTCACCACCGAGGCAGGGCCCAGAGACCCAGTACTTC.

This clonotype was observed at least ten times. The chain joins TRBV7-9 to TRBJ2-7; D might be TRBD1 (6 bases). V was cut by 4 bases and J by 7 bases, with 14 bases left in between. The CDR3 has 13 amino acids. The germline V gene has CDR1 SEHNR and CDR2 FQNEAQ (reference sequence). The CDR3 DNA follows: TGTGCCAGCAGCTCCCGGGACAACCTTGAGCAGTACTTC. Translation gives CASSSRDNLEQYF.

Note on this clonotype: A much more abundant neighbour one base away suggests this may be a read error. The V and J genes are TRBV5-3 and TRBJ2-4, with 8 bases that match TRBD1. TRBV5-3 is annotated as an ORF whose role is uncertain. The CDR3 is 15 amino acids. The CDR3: CASSSTRPGAGGEYF. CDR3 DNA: TGTGCCAGCAGCTCCACCCGGCCTGGCGCAGGGGGCGAGTACTTC.